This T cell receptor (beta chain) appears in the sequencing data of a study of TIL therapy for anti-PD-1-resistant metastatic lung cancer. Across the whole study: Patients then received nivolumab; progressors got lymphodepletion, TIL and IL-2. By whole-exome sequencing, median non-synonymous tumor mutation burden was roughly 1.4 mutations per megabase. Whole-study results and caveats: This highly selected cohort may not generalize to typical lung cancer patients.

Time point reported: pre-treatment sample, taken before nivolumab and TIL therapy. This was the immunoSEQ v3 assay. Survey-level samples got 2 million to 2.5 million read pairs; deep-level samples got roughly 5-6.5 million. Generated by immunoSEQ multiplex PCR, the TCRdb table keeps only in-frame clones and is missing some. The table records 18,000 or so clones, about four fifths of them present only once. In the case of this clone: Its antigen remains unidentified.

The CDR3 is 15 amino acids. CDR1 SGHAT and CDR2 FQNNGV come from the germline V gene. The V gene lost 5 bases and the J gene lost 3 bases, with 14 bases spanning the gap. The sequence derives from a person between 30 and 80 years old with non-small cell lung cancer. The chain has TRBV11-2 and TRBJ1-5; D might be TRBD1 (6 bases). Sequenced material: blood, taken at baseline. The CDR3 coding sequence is TGTGCCAGCAGCCCGACCCAGGGGAACAATCAGCCCCAGCATTTT. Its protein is CASSPTQGNNQPQHF.